The 15 T cell receptor beta chains below all came from one sample that was sequenced in a study of blood T cell repertoires in COVID-19. The repertoire was sequenced with immunoSEQ multiplex PCR; TCRdb's copy has only in-frame clones and lacks some. The table shows 250,000 to 350,000 clones, with around 85% occurring only once. The sequencing sample was made of peripheral blood. These TCRs come from a human donor with COVID-19, enrolled during active disease. The donor label of this sample is uncertain.

This chain joins TRBV6-5 and TRBJ2-1; 7 bases match TRBD2. The V segment lost 2 bases and the J segment 9 bases; nucleotides outside the gene matches: 10. Germline V lookup: CDR1 MNHEY, CDR2 SVGAGI. This CDR3 has 15 residues. The CDR3 region has the DNA TGTGCCAGCAGTTACAACGCCCACCGCGGGGGTGAGCAGTTCTTC. It codes for CASSYNAHRGGEQFF.

This clone was counted once. This chain uses TRBV29-1 with TRBJ2-7; D is perhaps TRBD1 (6 bases). Trimming removed 1 base at V and 4 bases at J, with 17 bases between. The germline gives CDR1 SQVTM, CDR2 ANQGSEA. The CDR3 length is 15 residues. The CDR3 loop is CSVEAAGARGYEQYF. CDR3 nucleotide sequence: TGCAGCGTTGAAGCCGCAGGGGCCCGGGGTTACGAGCAGTACTTC.

This rearrangement joins TRBV19 to TRBJ1-1; a possible D gene is TRBD1 (6 bases). CDR1 is LNHDA, CDR2 SQIVND, per germline (reference sequence). The CDR3 has 13 amino acids. Trimming pared 5 bases from V and 5 bases from J, leaving 12 bases between. CDR3 DNA: TGTGCCAGTAGTGGGGGAAGGGGGACTGAAGCTTTCTTT. Protein sequence: CASSGGRGTEAFF.

The chain has TRBV30 and TRBJ1-2, with D perhaps TRBD1 (5 bases). The CDR3 spans 14 residues. V was pared by 6 bases and J by 4 bases, with 18 bases between. Looked up from germline, CDR1 is GTSNPN and CDR2 is SVGIG (reference sequence). CDR3 DNA: TGTGCCTGCCTCGACCGTAGCAGGGCCTATGGCTACACCTTC. This translates into CACLDRSRAYGYTF. The full variable domain, with the rest looked up from reference TRBV30 and TRBJ1-2, is SQTIHQWPATLVQPVGSPLSLECTVEGTSNPNLYWYRQAAGRGLQLLFYSVGIGQISSEVPQNLSASRPQDRQFILSSKKLLLSDSGFYLCACLDRSRAYGYTFGSGTRLTVV.

The genes are TRBV18 and TRBJ1-5; the D is unclear. Germline V gene data show CDR1 as KGHSH and CDR2 as LQKENI. The CDR3 is made up of 17 amino acids. Trimming cost V 1 base and J 7 bases, with 20 bases left between them. CDR3 residues: CASSPLTVPSPAQPQHF. Here the CDR3 DNA reads TGTGCCAGCTCACCACTCACAGTTCCGAGCCCCGCCCAGCCCCAGCATTTT.

The chain has TRBV4-2 and TRBJ2-1; D is possibly TRBD2 (6 bases). This CDR3 has 14 residues. V was shortened by 0 bases and J by 9 bases, with 12 bases between the two germline ends. CDR1 and CDR2 (germline): LGHNA, YNFKEQ. CDR3 loop: CASSQDGLALEQFF. The CDR3 coding sequence is TGTGCCAGCAGCCAAGATGGGCTAGCGCTTGAGCAGTTCTTC.

The genes are TRBV28 and TRBJ2-7, with TRBD1 matching 9 bases. This CDR3 contains 15 residues. The germline V gene encodes CDR1 MDHEN and CDR2 SYDVKM. V dropped 3 bases and J dropped 4; count of bases not matched to a gene: 7. The CDR3 spells CASSFGQGIGYEQYF. CDR3 bases: TGTGCCAGCAGTTTTGGACAGGGGATTGGGTACGAGCAGTACTTC.

The J gene is TRBJ2-1, the V gene TRBV6-5; 9 nucleotides agree with TRBD1. Germline V gives CDR1 MNHEY, CDR2 SVGAGI. With 4 bases clipped from V and 8 bases from J, the junction kept 6 bases outside the gene matches. The CDR3 totals 14 residues. The CDR3 loop is CASSSDRGGYEQFF. CDR3 nucleotide sequence: TGTGCCAGCAGTTCGGACAGGGGAGGGTATGAGCAGTTCTTC.

The genes are TRBV27 and TRBJ1-1, with TRBD1 matching 7 bases. The germline CDR1 and CDR2 sequences are MNHEY and SMNVEV (reference sequence). Trimming at V came to 2 bases and at J to 9 bases, leaving 6 bases not matched to a gene. This CDR3 has 13 residues. In DNA form, the CDR3 reads TGTGCCAGCAGTTTAATAGTGGGACAGAAAGCTTTCTTT. This encodes CASSLIVGQKAFF.

V usage is TRBV7-2 and J usage is TRBJ2-5; 12 bases agree with TRBD2. Germline V lookup: CDR1 SGHTA, CDR2 FQGNSA. The CDR3 has 17 amino acids. Trimming removed 1 base from V and 1 base from J; junction bases left unmatched: 4. CDR3 region: CASSLDGLAGLQETQYF. In DNA form, the CDR3 reads TGTGCCAGCAGCTTAGATGGACTAGCGGGACTCCAAGAGACCCAGTACTTC.

This clone was recorded a few times. CDR3 protein: CASRIGTALNTEAFF. In DNA, the CDR3 is TGTGCCAGCAGGATTGGGACAGCCCTCAACACTGAAGCTTTCTTT. The V call is TRBV6-5, the J call TRBJ1-1; 7 nucleotides align to TRBD1. Trimming cost V 6 bases and J 2 bases; bases outside gene matches: 9. Germline V lookup: CDR1 MNHEY, CDR2 SVGAGI. The CDR3 is 15 amino acids.

This sequence joins TRBV3-1 (or the pseudogene TRBV3-2) and TRBJ2-5; D might be TRBD1 (5 bases). CDR1 and CDR2 from the germline V gene are LGHDT and YNNKEL (reference sequence). This CDR3 spans 12 amino acids. V lost 1 base, J lost 13 bases, and 13 bases lay in between. CDR3 loop: CASSQARQSRYF. As DNA, the CDR3 is TGTGCCAGCAGCCAAGCCCGACAGTCCCGGTACTTC.

V usage is TRBV29-1 and J usage is TRBJ2-7, with TRBD1 matching over 9 bases. Germline values: CDR1 SQVTM, CDR2 ANQGSEA. The CDR3 loop spans 14 amino acids. With V trimmed by 7 bases and J by 3 bases, 10 bases remained unmatched. Here the CDR3 reads CSAGTGSSYYEQYF. The DNA of the CDR3 is TGCAGCGCCGGGACAGGGTCCTCCTACTACGAGCAGTACTTC.

This rearrangement joins TRBV7-3 to TRBJ2-1; D remains unclear. The CDR3 length is 14 residues. V was trimmed by 4 bases and J by 1 base, leaving 8 bases between them. Germline V CDR1 and CDR2: SGHTA, FQGTGA. This CDR3 is CASSSPGSYNEQFF. The CDR3 bases are TGTGCCAGCAGCTCCCCCGGTTCCTACAATGAGCAGTTCTTC.

This chain uses TRBV6-6 with TRBJ1-2, with 9 bases lining up with TRBD1. There are 16 residues in the CDR3. Germline lookup yields CDR1 MNHNY and CDR2 SVGAGI (reference sequence). V lost 6 bases to trimming and J lost 3 bases; unmatched junction nucleotides: 11. The CDR3 sequence: CASSLGTGSTYYGYTF. The CDR3 bases are TGTGCCAGCAGCCTAGGGACAGGGTCTACCTACTATGGCTACACCTTC.